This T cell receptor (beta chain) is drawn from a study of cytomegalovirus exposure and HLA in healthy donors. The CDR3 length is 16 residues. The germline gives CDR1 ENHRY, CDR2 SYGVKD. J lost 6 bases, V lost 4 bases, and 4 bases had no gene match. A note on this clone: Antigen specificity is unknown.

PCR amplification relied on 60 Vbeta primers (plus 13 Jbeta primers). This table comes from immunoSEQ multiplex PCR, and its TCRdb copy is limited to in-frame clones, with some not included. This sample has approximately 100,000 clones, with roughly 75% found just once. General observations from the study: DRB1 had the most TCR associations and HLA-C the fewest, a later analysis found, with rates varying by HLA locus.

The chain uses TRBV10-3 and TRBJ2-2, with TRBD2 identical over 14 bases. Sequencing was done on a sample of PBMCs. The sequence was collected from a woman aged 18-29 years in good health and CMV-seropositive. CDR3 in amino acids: CAISGLAGGPAGELFF. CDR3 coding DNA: TGTGCCATCAGTGGACTAGCGGGAGGGCCCGCCGGGGAGCTGTTTTTT.